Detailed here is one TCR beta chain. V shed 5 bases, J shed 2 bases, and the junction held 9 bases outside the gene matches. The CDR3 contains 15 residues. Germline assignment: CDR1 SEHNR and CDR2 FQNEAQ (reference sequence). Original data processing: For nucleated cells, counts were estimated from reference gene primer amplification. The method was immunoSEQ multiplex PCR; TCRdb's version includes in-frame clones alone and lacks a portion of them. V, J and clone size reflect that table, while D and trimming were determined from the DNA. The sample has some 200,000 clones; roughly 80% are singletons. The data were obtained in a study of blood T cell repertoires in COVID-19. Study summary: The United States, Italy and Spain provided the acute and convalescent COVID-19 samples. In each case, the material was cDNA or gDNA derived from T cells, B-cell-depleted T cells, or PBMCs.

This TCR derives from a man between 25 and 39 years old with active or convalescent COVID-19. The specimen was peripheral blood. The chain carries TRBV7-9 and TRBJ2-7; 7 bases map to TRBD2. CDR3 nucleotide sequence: TGTGCCAGCAGCCAAGGGAGGGGCTACCCCTACGAGCAGTACTTC. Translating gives CASSQGRGYPYEQYF.